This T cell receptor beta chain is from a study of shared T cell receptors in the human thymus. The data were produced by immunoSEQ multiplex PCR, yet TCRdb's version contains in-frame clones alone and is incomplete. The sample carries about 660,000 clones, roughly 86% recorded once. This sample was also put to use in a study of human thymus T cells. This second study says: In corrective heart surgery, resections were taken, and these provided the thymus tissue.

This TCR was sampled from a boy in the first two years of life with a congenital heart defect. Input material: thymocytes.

CDR3 amino acids: CASSQTSRGEQYF. CDR3 nucleotides: TGTGCCAGCAGTCAGACTAGTCGGGGCGAGCAGTACTTC. The V and J genes are TRBV28 and TRBJ2-7, with a tentative D call TRBD2 (6 bases). V was pared by 5 bases and J by 6 bases, with 14 bases between. CDR1 is MDHEN and CDR2 is SYDVKM in the germline V gene. The CDR3 contains 13 residues.